Shown below are 8 T cell receptor beta chains from a single sample sequenced in a study of blood T cell repertoires in COVID-19 (dated by TCRdb to 2018 to 2021). Library construction relied on the immunoSEQ multiplex PCR assay. Sourced from immuneACCESS, this table was stored by TCRdb with only in-frame sequences that have V and J called. A share of the clones is absent; for the studies checked, an unresolved V gene accounts for under half, and the remainder has no known explanation. Recorded for this sample are about 150,000 clones; 70% to 85% of them occurred a single time. The top ten constitute more than 8.5% of the sample. Material for sequencing was PBMCs or T cells enriched from blood (not recorded which). The receptors stem from a man aged 45-65 years who had recovered from COVID-19.

The chain joins TRBV19 to TRBJ2-1; D is ambiguous. Germline lookup yields CDR1 LNHDA and CDR2 SQIVND (reference sequence). The CDR3 length is 15 residues. V lost 8 bases and J 0 bases, leaving 14 bases between the germline ends. CDR3: CASRPRRSSYNEQFF. CDR3 coding DNA: TGTGCCAGTCGCCCCCGCCGGAGCTCCTACAATGAGCAGTTCTTC.

This clone was seen just once. V is TRBV5-1 and J is TRBJ1-5; unclear D gene. Germline CDR1 reads SGHRS; CDR2 reads YFSETQ. This CDR3 contains 15 residues. With 0 bases removed from V and 5 bases from J, the gap between germline ends came to 12 bases. The CDR3 loop is CASSLVAGVDQPQHF. CDR3 DNA sequence: TGCGCCAGCAGCTTGGTGGCGGGAGTTGATCAGCCCCAGCATTTT.

The chain uses TRBV5-6 and TRBJ1-6, with TRBD1 as a possible D gene (5 bases). Germline V gene sequence: CDR1 SGHDT, CDR2 YYEEEE. Trimming pared 0 bases from V and 4 bases from J, leaving 8 bases between. This CDR3 is 15 amino acids long. This CDR3 is CASSLVGQYNSPLHF. In nucleotides, the CDR3 is TGTGCCAGCAGCTTGGTTGGACAATATAATTCACCCCTCCACTTT.

The CDR3 loop reads CASSSGWYNEQFF. The CDR3 DNA reads TGTGCCAGCAGTTCCGGGTGGTACAATGAGCAGTTCTTC. The chain links TRBV12-3 or TRBV12-4 to TRBJ2-1; D is ambiguous. V was pared by 4 bases and J by 4 bases, with 8 bases between. This CDR3 is 13 amino acids long.

V gene TRBV5-1 combines with J gene TRBJ1-2; D gene unclear. This CDR3 region has 14 residues. Germline assignment: CDR1 SGHRS and CDR2 YFSETQ. Trimming stripped 0 bases from V and 0 bases from J, with 6 bases between. The CDR3 coding sequence is TGCGCCAGCAGCTTGGTTACAGCTAACTATGGCTACACCTTC. Protein: CASSLVTANYGYTF.

This chain uses TRBV7-9 with TRBJ1-2; TRBD1 agrees at 7 bases. Germline assignment: CDR1 SEHNR and CDR2 FQNEAQ (reference sequence). With V trimmed by 3 bases and J by 0 bases, 4 bases remained unmatched. The length of the CDR3 is 15 residues. The CDR3 region is CASSFLTGSNYGYTF. CDR3 bases: TGTGCCAGCAGCTTCTTGACAGGGTCTAACTATGGCTACACCTTC.

The chain employs TRBV6-5 and TRBJ1-1; D not certain. Deletions cut 8 bases from V and 6 bases from J, with 16 bases between. This CDR3 has 13 residues. Germline V gives CDR1 MNHEY, CDR2 SVGAGI. For the CDR3, the DNA is TGTGCCAGCTTTACCGGACTTTATGCTGAAGCTTTCTTT. It is translated as CASFTGLYAEAFF.

V usage is TRBV11-1 and J usage is TRBJ1-6; TRBD1 aligns across 7 bases. The CDR3 extends over 14 amino acids. Trimming took 1 base from V and 8 from J; bases not matched to a gene: 2. Germline CDR1 and CDR2: SGHAT and FQDESV (reference sequence). CDR3: CASSLGQGDSPLHF. For the CDR3, the DNA is TGTGCCAGCAGCTTAGGGCAGGGGGATTCACCCCTCCACTTT. The variable domain in full, completed from reference TRBV11-1 and TRBJ1-6, reads EAEVAQSPRYKITEKSQAVAFWCDPISGHATLYWYRQILGQGPELLVQFQDESVVDDSQLPKDRFSAERLKGVDSTLKIQPAELGDSAMYLCASSLGQGDSPLHFGNGTRLTVT.